The T cell receptor (beta chain) under discussion was sequenced for a study of T cells after yellow fever vaccination. Germline V gene sequence: CDR1 LGHNA, CDR2 YNFKEQ. The V and J ends lost 0 bases and 11 bases respectively, with 11 bases between them. The CDR3 loop spans 13 amino acids. Findings and limits, study-wide: CD4 and CD8 compartments shared a small share of clonotypes. There was a possibility that FACS-sorted repertoires contained abundant clonotypes contaminating from the bulk population. Peaking faster, on day 5 versus 15, the secondary response was nonetheless weaker.

Remarks on this clonotype: The antigen is unknown.

Generation of TCR cDNA used 5'RACE template switching (which added a universal primer site and UMIs). TCRdb independently ran MiXCR on the 5' RACE reads; one entry per CDR3 protein. The table includes fewer than 650,000 distinct CDR3 sequences, around a fifth detected once. The source is a man aged 18 to 29 who received the YFV17D yellow fever vaccine. J is TRBJ1-5 and V is TRBV4-2; D not resolved. The starting material was PBMCs, obtained approximately 22 days after the first yellow fever vaccination. The CDR3 protein is CASSQDRVGTQHF. Written as DNA, the CDR3 is TGTGCCAGCAGCCAAGATAGGGTAGGGACCCAGCATTTT.